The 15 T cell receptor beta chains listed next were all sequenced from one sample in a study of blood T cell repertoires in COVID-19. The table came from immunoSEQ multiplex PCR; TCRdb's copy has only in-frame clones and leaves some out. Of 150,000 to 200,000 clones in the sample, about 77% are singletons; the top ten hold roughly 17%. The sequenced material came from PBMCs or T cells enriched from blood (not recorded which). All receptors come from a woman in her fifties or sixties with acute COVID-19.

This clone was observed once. CDR3 sequence reads: CALGDGGSEKLFF. DNA of the CDR3: TGTGCACTCGGGGATGGAGGGTCCGAAAAACTGTTTTTT. The J gene is TRBJ1-4, the V gene TRBV28; no definite D call. This CDR3 comprises 13 residues. CDR1 and CDR2 (germline): MDHEN, SYDVKM.

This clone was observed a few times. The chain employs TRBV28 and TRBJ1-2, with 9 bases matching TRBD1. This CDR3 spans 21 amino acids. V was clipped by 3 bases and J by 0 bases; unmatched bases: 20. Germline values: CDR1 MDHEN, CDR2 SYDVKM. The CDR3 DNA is TGTGCCAGCAGTTTGGTATGGGACAGGGACGTTTTTGAGGGAGCTAACTATGGCTACACCTTC. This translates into CASSLVWDRDVFEGANYGYTF.

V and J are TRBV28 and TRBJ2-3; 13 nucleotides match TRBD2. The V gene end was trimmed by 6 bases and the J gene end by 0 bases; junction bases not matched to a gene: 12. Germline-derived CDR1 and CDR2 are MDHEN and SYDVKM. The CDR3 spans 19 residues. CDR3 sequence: CASSPQGRLAGGSTDTQYF. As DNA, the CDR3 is TGTGCCAGCAGCCCTCAAGGGCGACTAGCGGGGGGTAGCACAGATACGCAGTATTTT.

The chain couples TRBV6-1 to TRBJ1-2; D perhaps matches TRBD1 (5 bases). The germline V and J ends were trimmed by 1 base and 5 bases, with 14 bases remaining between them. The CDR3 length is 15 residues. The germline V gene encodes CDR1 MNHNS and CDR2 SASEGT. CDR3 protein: CASSEVGGLGYGYTF. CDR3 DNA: TGTGCCAGCAGTGAAGTGGGGGGTTTGGGATATGGCTACACCTTC.

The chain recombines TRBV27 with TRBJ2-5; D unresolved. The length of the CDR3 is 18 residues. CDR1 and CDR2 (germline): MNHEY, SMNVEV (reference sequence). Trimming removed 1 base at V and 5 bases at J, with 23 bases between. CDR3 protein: CASSLWKNIWRVRETQYF. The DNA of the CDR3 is TGTGCCAGCAGTTTATGGAAGAACATTTGGCGAGTCAGGGAGACCCAGTACTTC.

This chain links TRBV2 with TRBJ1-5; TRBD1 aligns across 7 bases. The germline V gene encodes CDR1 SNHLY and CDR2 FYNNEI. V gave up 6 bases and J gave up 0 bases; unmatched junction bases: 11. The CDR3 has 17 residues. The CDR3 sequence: CASRSRGTAYSNQPQHF. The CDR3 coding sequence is TGTGCCAGCAGATCCCGCGGGACAGCCTATAGCAATCAGCCCCAGCATTTT.

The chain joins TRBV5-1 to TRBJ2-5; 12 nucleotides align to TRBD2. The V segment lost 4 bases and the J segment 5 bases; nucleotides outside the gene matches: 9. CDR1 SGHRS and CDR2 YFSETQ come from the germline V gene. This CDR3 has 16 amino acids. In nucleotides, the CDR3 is TGCGCCAGCAGCGGGCTAGCGGGGGGGCCAGCGGAGACCCAGTACTTC. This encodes CASSGLAGGPAETQYF.

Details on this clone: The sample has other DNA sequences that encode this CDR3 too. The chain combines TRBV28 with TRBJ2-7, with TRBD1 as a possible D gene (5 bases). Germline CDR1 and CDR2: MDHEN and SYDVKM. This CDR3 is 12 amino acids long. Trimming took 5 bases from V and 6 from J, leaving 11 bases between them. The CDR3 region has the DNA TGTGCCAGCAGTCAGCAGGGTGCCGAGCAGTACGTC. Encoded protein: CASSQQGAEQYV.

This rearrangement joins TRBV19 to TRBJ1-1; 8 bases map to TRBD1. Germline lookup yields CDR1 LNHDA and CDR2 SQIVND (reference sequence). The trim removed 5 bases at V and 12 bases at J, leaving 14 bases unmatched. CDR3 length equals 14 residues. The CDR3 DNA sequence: TGTGCCAGTAGTCCCGGTCCCGGACAGGGAGCGACTTTCTTT. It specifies CASSPGPGQGATFF.

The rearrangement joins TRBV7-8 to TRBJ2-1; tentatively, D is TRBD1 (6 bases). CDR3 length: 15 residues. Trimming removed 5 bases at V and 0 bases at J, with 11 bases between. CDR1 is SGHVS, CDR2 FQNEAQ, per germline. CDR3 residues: CASSKGGSSYNEQFF. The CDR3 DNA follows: TGTGCCAGCAGCAAAGGGGGTAGCTCCTACAATGAGCAGTTCTTC.

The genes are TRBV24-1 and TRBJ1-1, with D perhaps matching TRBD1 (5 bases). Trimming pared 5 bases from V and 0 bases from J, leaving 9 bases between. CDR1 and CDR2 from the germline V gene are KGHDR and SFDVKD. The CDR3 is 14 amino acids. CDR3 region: CATSAGGVNTEAFF. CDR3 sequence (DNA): TGTGCCACCAGTGCAGGAGGGGTGAACACTGAAGCTTTCTTT.

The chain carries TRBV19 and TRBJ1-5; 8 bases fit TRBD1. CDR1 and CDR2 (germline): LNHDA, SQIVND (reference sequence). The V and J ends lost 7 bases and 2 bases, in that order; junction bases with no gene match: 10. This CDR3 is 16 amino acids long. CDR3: CASIDRGDIGNQPQHF. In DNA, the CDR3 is TGTGCCAGTATCGACAGGGGCGATATAGGCAATCAGCCCCAGCATTTT.

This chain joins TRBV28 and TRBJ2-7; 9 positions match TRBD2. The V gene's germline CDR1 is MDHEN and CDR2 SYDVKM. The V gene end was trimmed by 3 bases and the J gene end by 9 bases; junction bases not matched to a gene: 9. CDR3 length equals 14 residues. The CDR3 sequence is CASSLAGGPEVQYV. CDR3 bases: TGTGCCAGCAGTTTGGCGGGGGGGCCCGAGGTGCAGTACGTC.

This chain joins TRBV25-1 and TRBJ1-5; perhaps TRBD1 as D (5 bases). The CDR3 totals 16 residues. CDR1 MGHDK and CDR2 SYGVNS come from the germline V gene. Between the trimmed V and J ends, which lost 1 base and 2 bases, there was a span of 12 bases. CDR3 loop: CASSELGGSGNQPQHF. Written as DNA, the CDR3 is TGTGCCAGCAGTGAATTGGGGGGTTCAGGCAATCAGCCCCAGCATTTT. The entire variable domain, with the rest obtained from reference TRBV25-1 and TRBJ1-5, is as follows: EADIYQTPRYLVIGTGKKITLECSQTMGHDKMYWYQQDPGMELHLIHYSYGVNSTEKGDLSSESTVSRIRTEHFPLTLESARPSHTSQYLCASSELGGSGNQPQHFGDGTRLSIL.

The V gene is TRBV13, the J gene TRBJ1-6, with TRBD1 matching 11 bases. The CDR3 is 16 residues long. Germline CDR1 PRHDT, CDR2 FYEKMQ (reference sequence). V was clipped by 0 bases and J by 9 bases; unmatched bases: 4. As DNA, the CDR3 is TGTGCCAGCAGCTTAGGCTGGACAGGGGGCCTTTCACCCCTCCACTTT. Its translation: CASSLGWTGGLSPLHF. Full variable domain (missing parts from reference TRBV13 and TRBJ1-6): AAGVIQSPRHLIKEKRETATLKCYPIPRHDTVYWYQQGPGQDPQFLISFYEKMQSDKGSIPDRFSAQQFSDYHSELNMSSLELGDSALYFCASSLGWTGGLSPLHFGNGTRLTVT.